Below are 20 T cell receptor beta chains sequenced from a single sample in a study of spatial heterogeneity in lung cancer. A single record per CDR3 protein comes from TCRdb applying MiXCR to the 5' RACE reads. The table has 12,000 or so distinct CDR3 sequences, 6.2% seen once. Indicated time point: sample taken at primary tumor resection. Without sorting, whole RNA was sequenced from tumor, nontumor lung or frozen PBMC. Source: normal lung tissue next to the tumor, taken at surgery. Every receptor here comes from a male donor with early-stage non-small cell lung cancer.

Only a few counts were recorded for this clonotype. Since it is a stray read in a library aimed at alpha chains, this beta chain has a size that is not meaningful. The J gene is TRBJ2-7, the V gene TRBV3-1, with TRBD2 matching 7 bases. Per germline, CDR1 LGHDT and CDR2 YNNKEL (reference sequence). V was clipped by 6 bases and J by 1 base; unmatched bases: 9. The CDR3 spans 15 residues. The CDR3 DNA follows: TGTGCCAGCAGTCGCGGACTAGAAGGATCCTACGAGCAGTACTTC. Its protein product is CASSRGLEGSYEQYF.

This clonotype was picked up a small number of times. The library was built for alpha chains, so this beta chain is an off-target read and its size means little. The chain carries TRBV6-5 and TRBJ2-2; 8 bases match TRBD2. Germline V lookup: CDR1 MNHEY, CDR2 SVGAGI. The CDR3 loop spans 14 amino acids. Trimming removed 2 bases from V and 5 bases from J; junction bases left unmatched: 1. Here the CDR3 reads CASSYREGTGELFF. For the CDR3, the DNA is TGTGCCAGCAGTTACCGGGAGGGGACCGGGGAGCTGTTTTTT.

Many counts were recorded for this clonotype. This beta chain appears as a stray read in a library generated for alpha chains; its size is not informative. The CDR3 region has the DNA TGTGCCAGCAGCCCCCTCGGAAGGGAGTTGGAGCAGTACTTC. It specifies CASSPLGRELEQYF. The chain combines TRBV7-8 with TRBJ2-7; weak D call: TRBD2 (5 bases). The V and J ends lost 5 bases and 7 bases respectively, with 18 bases between them. From germline, CDR1 is SGHVS and CDR2 FQNEAQ. This CDR3 has 14 residues.

This clonotype was observed many times. This beta chain is an unintended read in a library built for alpha chains; its size means little. The V and J genes are TRBV20-1 and TRBJ2-7; TRBD2 matches at 9 bases. Germline V CDR1 and CDR2: DFQATT, SNEGSKA (reference sequence). The CDR3 extends over 16 amino acids. Trimming took 3 bases from V and 1 from J; bases not matched to a gene: 10. The CDR3 coding sequence is TGCAGTGCTAGTTTACTAGCGGGCCCTGTTTCCTACGAGCAGTACTTC. Translation gives CSASLLAGPVSYEQYF.

This clonotype was counted many times. This beta chain is an off-target read within a library intended for alpha chains, so its frequency means little. The chain has TRBV24-1 and TRBJ1-2; TRBD1 is a possible D gene (5 bases). Germline V lookup: CDR1 KGHDR, CDR2 SFDVKD. The CDR3 is 11 residues long. V was pared by 10 bases and J by 3 bases, with 8 bases between. The CDR3 loop reads CATQGDYGYTF. For the CDR3, the DNA is TGTGCCACTCAGGGTGACTATGGCTACACCTTC.

Note on this clonotype: This beta chain is off target for a library built for alpha chains, so its abundance means little. V gene TRBV6-2 or TRBV6-3 combines with J gene TRBJ1-2; D possibly corresponds to TRBD1 (5 bases). The CDR3 contains 14 residues. V lost 1 base and J lost 5, with 11 bases in between. Looked up from germline, CDR1 is MNHEY and CDR2 is SVGEGT. CDR3 sequence: CASSYFQGTYGYTF. CDR3 coding DNA: TGTGCCAGCAGTTACTTCCAGGGTACTTATGGCTACACCTTC.

This clonotype was recorded at least ten times. Because this beta chain is a stray read in a library intended to capture alpha chains, its abundance should not be given much weight. V gene TRBV5-1 combines with J gene TRBJ1-1; 8 nucleotides align to TRBD1. Germline loops: CDR1 SGHRS, CDR2 YFSETQ. After removal of 6 bases from V and 1 base from J, the junction contained 5 bases not matched to a gene. This CDR3 region has 14 residues. As DNA, the CDR3 is TGCGCCAGCACCTCAGACAGGGGGAACACTGAAGCTTTCTTT. This codes for CASTSDRGNTEAFF.

This clonotype has ten or more counts. This beta chain lies outside the target of a library built for alpha chains; its clone size means little. The V and J genes are TRBV10-3 and TRBJ1-2; D unclear. The germline V gene encodes CDR1 ENHRY and CDR2 SYGVKD. The V gene lost 7 bases and the J gene lost 8 bases, with 17 bases spanning the gap. There are 13 residues in the CDR3. The CDR3 coding sequence is TGTGCCATCACAGGTGGCGCTTCGGGAGGCTACACCTTC. It translates to CAITGGASGGYTF.

In this sample, this clonotype is medium-sized (0.01 to 0.1%). The library was built for alpha chains, so this beta chain is an off-target read and its size means little. V is TRBV7-8 and J is TRBJ2-3, with D maybe TRBD2 (5 bases). Trimming took off 2 bases at V and 0 bases at J, with 12 bases between the two ends. CDR3 length: 16 amino acids. The germline V gene has CDR1 SGHVS and CDR2 FQNEAQ. The DNA of the CDR3 is TGTGCCAGCAGCTTAAGGCTGGACTCTAGCACAGATACGCAGTATTTT. Translation gives CASSLRLDSSTDTQYF.

This clonotype was counted only a few times. Since it is a stray read in a library aimed at alpha chains, this beta chain has a size that is not meaningful. J is TRBJ2-7 and V is TRBV5-1, with TRBD2 matching over 13 bases. The CDR3 length is 15 residues. Germline trimming cut 4 bases from V and 7 bases from J; bases unmatched to any gene: 8. Germline V gives CDR1 SGHRS, CDR2 YFSETQ. CDR3 sequence reads: CASSPGLAGAEEQYF. The CDR3 DNA reads TGCGCCAGCAGCCCAGGACTAGCGGGGGCGGAGGAGCAGTACTTC.

In its sample, this clonotype is medium-sized. This beta chain is an off-target read within a library intended for alpha chains, so its frequency means little. The V and J genes are TRBV7-9 and TRBJ1-5; D unclear. This CDR3 is 14 amino acids long. Germline CDR1 and CDR2: SEHNR and FQNEAQ (reference sequence). The V end was cut by 2 bases, the J end by 6 bases, with 11 bases between. The CDR3 protein is CASSLREIPQPQHF. The CDR3 DNA is TGTGCCAGCAGCTTAAGAGAAATTCCTCAGCCCCAGCATTTT.

This clonotype is judged medium-sized. Because the library targeted alpha chains, this beta chain is an off-target read whose size means little. V and J are TRBV7-9 and TRBJ1-3; the D is unclear. V lost 4 bases and J 1 base, leaving 14 bases between the germline ends. The germline CDR1 and CDR2 sequences are SEHNR and FQNEAQ (reference sequence). The CDR3 spans 16 residues. The CDR3 region is CASSSRRVGSGNTIYF. The DNA for the CDR3 is TGTGCCAGCAGCTCGCGCCGGGTAGGGTCTGGAAACACCATATATTTT.

This clonotype was seen at least ten times. In a library made to pick up alpha chains, this beta chain is a stray read with a size that means little. The chain combines TRBV30 with TRBJ1-5, with a possible D match to TRBD1 (6 bases). Trimming pared 5 bases from V and 6 bases from J, leaving 14 bases between. The CDR3 has 13 amino acids. Germline CDR1 is GTSNPN and CDR2 is SVGIG (reference sequence). The DNA of the CDR3 is TGTGCCTGGGGTGGGGGGCCGATTCAGCCCCAGCATTTT. It yields the protein CAWGGGPIQPQHF. The whole variable domain, filled in from reference TRBV30 and TRBJ1-5, reads SQTIHQWPATLVQPVGSPLSLECTVEGTSNPNLYWYRQAAGRGLQLLFYSVGIGQISSEVPQNLSASRPQDRQFILSSKKLLLSDSGFYLCAWGGGPIQPQHFGDGTRLSIL.

With respect to this clonotype: Little can be read into the size of this beta chain, an off-target read in a library designed for alpha chains. The CDR3 DNA sequence: TGTGCCAGCAACCGAGACAGGGTCTATGGCTACACCTTC. The encoded protein is CASNRDRVYGYTF. This chain uses TRBV12-3 or TRBV12-4 with TRBJ1-2; 7 nucleotides line up with TRBD1. Trimming removed 7 bases from V and 4 bases from J; junction bases left unmatched: 6. The CDR3 length is 13 residues.

About this clonotype: This beta chain is a stray read from a library made for alpha chains; its abundance is not meaningful. The chain combines TRBV6-2 or TRBV6-3 with TRBJ1-1; D is uncertain. Trimming shortened V by 7 bases and J by 0 bases, and 12 bases separated the two germline ends. CDR3 length: 14 amino acids. Germline V gene sequence: CDR1 MNHEY, CDR2 SVGEGT. CDR3 protein: CASITDGLNTEAFF. DNA for the CDR3: TGTGCCAGCATTACGGACGGATTGAACACTGAAGCTTTCTTT.

This clonotype was seen repeatedly, ten times or more. This beta chain is an off-target read within a library intended for alpha chains, so its frequency means little. The CDR3 sequence is CASSLRESDTQYF. Here the CDR3 DNA reads TGTGCCAGCAGCTTGAGGGAATCGGATACGCAGTATTTT. The chain recombines TRBV11-3 with TRBJ2-3; D perhaps matches TRBD2 (5 bases). The CDR3 runs to 13 residues. Germline values: CDR1 SGHNT, CDR2 YENEEA. V lost 3 bases, J lost 6 bases, and 10 bases lay in between.

This clonotype turned up a few times. Being off target in a library aimed at alpha chains, this beta chain has a size of little meaning. V gene TRBV7-8 combines with J gene TRBJ2-1; D gene uncertain. Germline-derived CDR1 and CDR2 are SGHVS and FQNEAQ. Trimming shortened V by 6 bases and J by 6 bases, and 9 bases separated the two germline ends. The CDR3 totals 12 residues. DNA of the CDR3: TGTGCCAGCAGGCTCAATAGCAATGAGCAGTTCTTC. Protein: CASRLNSNEQFF. Combining the CDR3 with reference TRBV7-8 and TRBJ2-1 gives the whole variable domain GAGVSQSPRYKVAKRGQDVALRCDPISGHVSLFWYQQALGQGPEFLTYFQNEAQLDKSGLPSDRFFAERPEGSVSTLKIQRTQQEDSAVYLCASRLNSNEQFFGPGTRLTVL.

The table lists this clonotype with many counts. One end of the junction fails to match germline, which may point to a read error. A library prepared for alpha chains yielded this beta chain as an off-target read; its size is of little meaning. CDR3 sequence: CASSVAGGNTDTQYF. The CDR3 coding sequence is TGTGCCAGCAGCGTAGCGGGAGGAAACACAGATACGCAGTATTTT. This chain joins TRBV7-8 and TRBJ2-3; 10 bases align to TRBD2. The germline V gene has CDR1 SGHVS and CDR2 FQNEAQ. The CDR3 is made up of 15 amino acids.

This clonotype was picked up a small number of times. The junction shows a germline mismatch at one end, possibly a read error. This beta chain slipped into a library made for alpha chains as a stray read, so its size is not meaningful. This chain joins TRBV12-3 or TRBV12-4 and TRBJ1-2; 7 bases are a match to TRBD1. CDR3 length: 12 residues. In nucleotides, the CDR3 is TGTGCCAGCAGTGCCCCTCCGGGACAGCACGTCTTC. This codes for CASSAPPGQHVF.

This clonotype was recorded at least ten times. The size of this beta chain means little, since it is a stray read in a library made for alpha chains. The rearrangement joins TRBV29-1 to TRBJ1-5, with TRBD1 matching 11 bases. Germline V gives CDR1 SQVTM, CDR2 ANQGSEA. V dropped 5 bases and J dropped 3; count of bases not matched to a gene: 9. This CDR3 comprises 16 residues. The CDR3: CSVQGTGGSSNQPQHF. CDR3 sequence (DNA): TGCAGCGTTCAAGGGACAGGGGGTTCCTCCAATCAGCCCCAGCATTTT. Supplemented by reference TRBV29-1 and TRBJ1-5, the full variable domain reads SAVISQKPSRDICQRGTSLTIQCQVDSQVTMMFWYRQQPGQSLTLIATANQGSEATYESGFVIDKFPISRPNLTFSTLTVSNMSPEDSSIYLCSVQGTGGSSNQPQHFGDGTRLSIL.